This paragraph covers one T cell receptor (beta chain) sequence. These data belong to a study of shared clonotypes between healthy human individuals. Sequencing was performed with immunoSEQ multiplex PCR; in TCRdb, only in-frame clones are kept and a portion is missing. This sample has fewer than 1.8 million clones, with approximately 98.5% found just once. The CDR3 contains 13 residues. Looked up from germline, CDR1 is MDHEN and CDR2 is SYDVKM. V shed 6 bases and J shed 6 bases, with 15 bases lying between them. This receptor was taken from a man aged 25-45 years in good health. The sequencing input was naive CD4+ T cells sorted from blood. Subset in this sample: CD45RA+ positively selected. The chain links TRBV28 to TRBJ2-7; D may be TRBD1 (6 bases). The CDR3: CASRMTGNGEQYF. The CDR3 coding sequence is TGTGCCAGCAGGATGACAGGTAACGGCGAGCAGTACTTC.